Listed below are T cell receptor beta chains from one sample, sequenced in a study of T cell responses to AZD1222 COVID-19 vaccine. Clones were read by immunoSEQ multiplex PCR, and TCRdb kept only the in-frame ones, dropping some. The table has approximately 150,000 clones, nearly 90% seen once. The sequencing here drew on peripheral blood, taken 28 days after the second dose of the MenACWY control vaccine. All receptors come from an adult who received the MenACWY meningococcal vaccine as a control. Both conserved end residues are part of each CDR3. A D gene is named only where the DNA matches it firmly. Rows may omit the clone size; those that give it use once, few, many or a size class.

d_call,v_call,clone_size,j_call,cdr3_length,cdr3_aa,cdr3_nt
NA,TRBV27,NA,TRBJ2-2,14,CATLKDSNTGELFF,TGTGCCACCCTCAAGGACAGCAACACCGGGGAGCTGTTTTTT
NA,TRBV24-1,NA,TRBJ1-5,12,CASRRRGQPQHF,TGTGCCAGCCGTCGGCGGGGACAGCCCCAGCATTTT
TRBD1,TRBV5-1,NA,TRBJ1-4,15,CASSLTGTGGEKLFF,TGCGCCAGCAGCTTGACCGGGACAGGGGGTGAAAAACTGTTTTTT
NA,TRBV6-1,NA,TRBJ1-1,14,CASSNWRGTAEAFF,TGTGCCAGCAGTAACTGGAGGGGAACGGCTGAAGCTTTCTTT
NA,TRBV12-2,NA,TRBJ1-5,14,CASRLTANNQPQHF,TGTGCAAGTCGCTTAACGGCCAATAATCAGCCCCAGCATTTT
TRBD1,TRBV6-5,NA,TRBJ2-7,14,CASSPGGLFYEQYF,TGTGCCAGCAGTCCAGGGGGCCTTTTTTACGAGCAGTACTTC
NA,TRBV19,once,TRBJ2-7,14,CASSDHKSSYEQYF,TGTGCCAGTAGTGACCACAAGAGCTCCTACGAGCAGTACTTC
NA,TRBV5-1,NA,TRBJ1-2,12,CASSFGAYGYTF,TGCGCCAGCAGCTTTGGTGCCTATGGCTACACCTTC
TRBD1,TRBV11-3,NA,TRBJ2-5,20,CASSLDEEGGQGWDQETQYF,TGTGCCAGCAGCTTAGATGAGGAGGGCGGACAGGGTTGGGACCAAGAGACCCAGTACTTC
TRBD1,TRBV18,NA,TRBJ2-1,15,CASSLRTGQYNEQFF,TGTGCCAGCTCACTTCGGACAGGACAGTACAATGAGCAGTTCTTC
NA,TRBV14,once,TRBJ2-1,12,CASSRVLGEQFF,TGTGCCAGCAGCCGAGTACTAGGTGAGCAGTTCTTC
TRBD1,TRBV7-9,NA,TRBJ1-1,16,CASSRDRGRSGTEAFF,TGTGCCAGCAGCCGCGACAGGGGGCGATCGGGCACTGAAGCTTTCTTT
NA,TRBV5-5,NA,TRBJ1-1,14,CASSSGWGGAGAFF,TGTGCCAGCAGCTCCGGGTGGGGGGGGGCCGGAGCTTTCTTT
NA,TRBV25-1,NA,TRBJ1-4,16,CASSERRGQGNEKLFF,TGTGCCAGCAGTGAACGTCGGGGGCAGGGTAATGAAAAACTGTTTTTT
TRBD1,TRBV2,NA,TRBJ2-2,17,CASSFSRDRGGTGELFF,TGTGCCAGCAGTTTCTCCCGGGACAGGGGCGGCACCGGGGAGCTGTTTTTT
NA,TRBV10-3,NA,TRBJ1-2,15,CAISESTAAHYGYTF,TGTGCCATCAGTGAGTCGACCGCCGCCCACTATGGCTACACCTTC
NA,TRBV6-2/TRBV6-3,NA,TRBJ1-1,11,CASSYSTGAFF,TGTGCCAGCAGTTACTCGACTGGGGCTTTCTTT
TRBD1,TRBV18,NA,TRBJ1-1,15,CASSPPPGQGFEAFF,TGTGCCAGCTCACCACCTCCGGGACAGGGGTTTGAAGCTTTCTTT
NA,TRBV18,NA,TRBJ1-2,15,CASSPTTGTAYGYTF,TGTGCCAGCTCACCAACTACCGGGACGGCCTATGGCTACACCTTC
TRBD1,TRBV11-3,NA,TRBJ1-6,14,CASSLLDRDSPLHF,TGTGCCAGCAGCTTACTCGACAGGGATTCACCCCTCCACTTT
TRBD1,TRBV6-2/TRBV6-3,NA,TRBJ1-2,13,CASSYNGQGGYTF,TGTGCCAGCAGTTATAACGGACAGGGCGGCTACACCTTC
NA,TRBV3-1/TRBV3-2,NA,TRBJ2-2,14,CASSLPLKAGELFF,TGTGCCAGCAGCCTCCCATTGAAGGCCGGGGAGCTGTTTTTT
NA,TRBV7-2,NA,TRBJ2-1,12,CASTQGGSEQFF,TGTGCCAGCACCCAAGGGGGGTCTGAGCAGTTCTTC
NA,TRBV11-3,NA,TRBJ2-1,18,CASSRRGLAGGPHNEQFF,TGTGCCAGCAGCCGAAGGGGGCTAGCGGGTGGGCCTCACAATGAGCAGTTCTTC
NA,TRBV28,NA,TRBJ2-7,13,CASSPQGHYEQYF,TGTGCCAGCAGTCCCCAGGGGCATTACGAGCAGTACTTC
NA,TRBV5-4,NA,TRBJ1-4,15,CASSLQGRTNEKLFF,TGTGCCAGCAGCTTGCAGGGTCGGACTAATGAAAAACTGTTTTTT
NA,TRBV5-1,NA,TRBJ2-2,14,CASSPVANTGELFF,TGCGCCAGCAGTCCAGTCGCGAACACCGGGGAGCTGTTTTTT
NA,TRBV2,few,TRBJ1-2,13,CASSTGPRYGYTF,TGTGCCAGCAGTACCGGGCCACGCTATGGCTACACCTTC
NA,TRBV24-1,NA,TRBJ2-7,11,CATSADGEQYF,TGTGCCACCAGCGCCGACGGCGAGCAGTACTTC
NA,TRBV25-1,once,TRBJ2-6,17,CASSELGRISGANVLTF,TGTGCCAGCAGTGAATTAGGGAGGATCTCTGGGGCCAACGTCCTGACTTTC
NA,TRBV4-2,NA,TRBJ2-1,14,CASSLQSRDNEQFF,TGTGCCAGCAGCCTTCAGAGCCGGGACAATGAGCAGTTCTTC
NA,TRBV9,NA,TRBJ1-5,14,CASSVEGANQPQHF,TGTGCCAGCAGCGTAGAGGGAGCCAATCAGCCCCAGCATTTT
NA,TRBV9,NA,TRBJ2-7,12,CASSGEGYEQYF,TGTGCCAGCAGCGGCGAGGGATACGAGCAGTACTTC
NA,TRBV5-1,NA,TRBJ1-1,15,CASSLVRPRGTEAFF,TGCGCCAGCAGCTTGGTTAGGCCCCGGGGGACTGAAGCTTTCTTT
NA,TRBV2,NA,TRBJ2-2,17,CASSILGGLISTGELFF,TGTGCCAGCAGTATACTGGGAGGTTTAATTAGCACCGGGGAGCTGTTTTTT
TRBD2,TRBV6-2/TRBV6-3,few,TRBJ2-1,16,CASSYSTSGSWNEQFF,TGTGCCAGCAGTTATTCGACTAGCGGGAGTTGGAATGAGCAGTTCTTC
TRBD2,TRBV5-6,NA,TRBJ2-7,14,CASVPGLAGGEQYF,TGTGCCAGCGTACCGGGACTAGCGGGAGGCGAGCAGTACTTC
TRBD1,TRBV7-9,NA,TRBJ2-2,18,CASSSTDRGPANTGELFF,TGTGCCAGCAGCTCAACCGACAGGGGGCCAGCGAACACCGGGGAGCTGTTTTTT
NA,TRBV2,NA,TRBJ1-2,11,CASRDDYGYTF,TGTGCCAGCAGGGACGACTATGGCTACACCTTC
NA,TRBV7-2,NA,TRBJ2-3,14,CASTRGADTDTQYF,TGTGCCAGCACCCGGGGGGCGGACACAGATACGCAGTATTTT
NA,TRBV6-2/TRBV6-3,NA,TRBJ2-5,14,CASSPRTYQETQYF,TGTGCCAGCAGTCCCAGGACGTACCAAGAGACCCAGTACTTC
NA,TRBV5-8,few,TRBJ2-1,14,CASSPDRAVGEQFF,TGTGCCAGCAGCCCGGACCGCGCTGTCGGTGAGCAGTTCTTC
TRBD1,TRBV7-3,NA,TRBJ2-3,17,CASSPTPAGQGGDTQYF,TGTGCCAGCAGCCCAACCCCCGCGGGACAGGGTGGAGATACGCAGTATTTT
NA,TRBV5-1,NA,TRBJ2-6,19,CASSPLGGTVGAGANVLTF,TGCGCCAGCAGCCCCCTGGGGGGTACCGTTGGCGCTGGGGCCAACGTCCTGACTTTC
NA,TRBV5-6,NA,TRBJ1-3,15,CASSLGRGPGNTIYF,TGTGCCAGCAGCTTGGGAAGGGGACCTGGAAACACCATATATTTT
NA,TRBV9,once,TRBJ1-3,16,CASSVVEGSSGNTIYF,TGTGCCAGCAGCGTAGTCGAGGGGAGCTCTGGAAACACCATATATTTT
NA,TRBV29-1,NA,TRBJ2-1,15,CSVDPDGMGPNEQFF,TGCAGCGTTGATCCCGATGGGATGGGACCCAATGAGCAGTTCTTC
TRBD2,TRBV2,NA,TRBJ2-3,16,CASSGLARLSTDTQYF,TGTGCCAGCAGCGGACTAGCGCGACTCTCCACAGATACGCAGTATTTT